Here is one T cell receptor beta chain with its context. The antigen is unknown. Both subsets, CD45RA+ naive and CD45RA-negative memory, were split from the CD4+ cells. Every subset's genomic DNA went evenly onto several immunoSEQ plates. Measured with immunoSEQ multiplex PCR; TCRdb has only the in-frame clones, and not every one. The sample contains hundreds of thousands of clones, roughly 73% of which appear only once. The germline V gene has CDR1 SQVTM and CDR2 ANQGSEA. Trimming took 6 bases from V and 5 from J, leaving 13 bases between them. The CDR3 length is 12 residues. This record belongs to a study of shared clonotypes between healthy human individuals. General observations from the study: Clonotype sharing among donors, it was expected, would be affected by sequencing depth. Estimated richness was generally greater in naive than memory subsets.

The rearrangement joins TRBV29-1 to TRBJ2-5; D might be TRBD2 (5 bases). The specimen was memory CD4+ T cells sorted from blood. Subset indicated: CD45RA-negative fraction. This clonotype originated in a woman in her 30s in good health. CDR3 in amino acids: CSVTGVAETQYF. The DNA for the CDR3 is TGCAGCGTCACCGGGGTAGCGGAGACCCAGTACTTC.